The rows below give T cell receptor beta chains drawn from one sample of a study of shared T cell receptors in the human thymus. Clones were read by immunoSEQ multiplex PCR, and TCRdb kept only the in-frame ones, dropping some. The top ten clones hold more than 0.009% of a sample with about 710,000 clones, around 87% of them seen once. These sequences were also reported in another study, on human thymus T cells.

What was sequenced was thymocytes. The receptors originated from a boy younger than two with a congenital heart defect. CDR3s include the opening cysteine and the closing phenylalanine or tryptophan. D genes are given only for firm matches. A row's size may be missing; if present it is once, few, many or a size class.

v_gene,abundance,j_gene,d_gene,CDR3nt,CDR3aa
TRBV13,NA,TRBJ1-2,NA,TGTGCCAGCACCGAAGGGGAGGAAGGCTACACCTTC,CASTEGEEGYTF
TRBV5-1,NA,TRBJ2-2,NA,TGCGCCAGCAGCTTATCAGGGTTCGAGAACACCGGGGAGCTGTTTTTT,CASSLSGFENTGELFF
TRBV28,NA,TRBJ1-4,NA,TGTGCCAGCAGTTTCAGCGAGGTCGCTAATGAAAAACTGTTTTTT,CASSFSEVANEKLFF
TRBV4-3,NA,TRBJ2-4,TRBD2,TGCGCCAGCAGCCAAGGGACTAGCGGGGGGGTAGCCAAAAACATTCAGTACTTC,CASSQGTSGGVAKNIQYF
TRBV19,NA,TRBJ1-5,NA,TGTGCCAGTAGTCCCCTGGGCAGGGGTCGTAGCAATCAGCCCCAGCATTTT,CASSPLGRGRSNQPQHF
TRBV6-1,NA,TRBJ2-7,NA,TGTGCCAGCAGCGCAAGGGAGTTCGGCTCCTACGAGCAGTACTTC,CASSAREFGSYEQYF
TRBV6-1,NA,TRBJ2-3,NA,TGTGCCAGCATTGCGGCTAGCGGCACAGATACGCAGTATTTT,CASIAASGTDTQYF
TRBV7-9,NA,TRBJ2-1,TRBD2,TGTGCGTGGCGGGGGGGGTACAATGAGCAGTTCTTC,CAWRGGYNEQFF
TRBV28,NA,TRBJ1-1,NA,TGTGCCAGCAGTTCTGCAGGGAAAGCTTTCTTT,CASSSAGKAFF
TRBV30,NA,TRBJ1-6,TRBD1,TGTGCCTGGAGCCCTTACAGGTTCAGGGGGCGAAGTCGCTTCTATAATTCACCCCTCCACTTT,CAWSPYRFRGRSRFYNSPLHF
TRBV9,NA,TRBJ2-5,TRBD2,TGTGCCAGCAGCCTACGGACTAGCGAGGACCAAGAGACCCAGTACTTC,CASSLRTSEDQETQYF
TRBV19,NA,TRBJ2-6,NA,TGTGCCAGTAGTATAGCCCGAGGGTGGCGTCTCTCTGGGGCCAACGTCCTGACTTTC,CASSIARGWRLSGANVLTF
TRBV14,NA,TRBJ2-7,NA,TGTGCCAGCAGCCAAGCCAGGGCCTACGAGCAGTACTTC,CASSQARAYEQYF
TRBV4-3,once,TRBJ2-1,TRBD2,TGCGCCAGCAGCCAAGGGGCTAGCGGGAGCCCCTACAATGAGCAGTTCTTC,CASSQGASGSPYNEQFF
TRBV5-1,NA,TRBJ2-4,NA,TGCGCCAGCAGCTCGTGGGGCATGGAAAACATTCAGTACTTC,CASSSWGMENIQYF
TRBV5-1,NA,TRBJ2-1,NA,TGCGCCAGCAGCCCCCGGGGGGCCGGGGAAGGAAATGAGCAGTTCTTC,CASSPRGAGEGNEQFF
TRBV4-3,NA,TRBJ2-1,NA,TGCGCCAGCAGCCCCCGGGGTAGACCTTGGAATGAGCAGTTCTTC,CASSPRGRPWNEQFF
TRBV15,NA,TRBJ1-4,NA,TGTGCCACCAGCAGAGATGGGGGGGTGGCTAATGAAAAACTGTTTTTT,CATSRDGGVANEKLFF
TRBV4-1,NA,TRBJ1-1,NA,TGCGCCAGCAGCCAAGTCCGGAGGTCAGGGGAAGGCACTGAAGCTTTCTTT,CASSQVRRSGEGTEAFF
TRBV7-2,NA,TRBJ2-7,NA,TGTGCCAGCAGCGATAGCGGTCCTGGGTACGAGCAGTACTTC,CASSDSGPGYEQYF
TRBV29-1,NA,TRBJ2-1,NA,TGCAGCGTTGATTGCAAGGGTAGCGGATACAATGAGCAGTTCTTC,CSVDCKGSGYNEQFF
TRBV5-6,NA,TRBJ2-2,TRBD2,TGTGCCAGCAGCTTGGACGGGGGAGCGGGAGGTATCGGGGAGCTGTTTTTT,CASSLDGGAGGIGELFF
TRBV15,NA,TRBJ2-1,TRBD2,TGTGCCACCGGGGGGGAGGCCGGCTCCTACAATGAGCAGTTCTTC,CATGGEAGSYNEQFF
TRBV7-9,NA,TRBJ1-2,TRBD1,TGTGCCAGCAGGAGGTGGCAGGGGGCGCGTTCTGGCTACACCTTC,CASRRWQGARSGYTF
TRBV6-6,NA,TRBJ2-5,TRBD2,TGTGCCAGCAGTTACTCGAGTGGGGAGGGATGCGAGACCCAGTACTTC,CASSYSSGEGCETQYF
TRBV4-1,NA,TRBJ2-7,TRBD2,TGCGCCAGCAGCCAGACTAGCGAGCCCTACGAGCAGTACTTC,CASSQTSEPYEQYF
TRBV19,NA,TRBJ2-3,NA,TGTGCCAGTTTCTCTAGCAGCACAGATACGCAGTATTTT,CASFSSSTDTQYF
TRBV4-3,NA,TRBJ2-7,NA,TGCGCCAGCAGCCAAGATGGGCATCCCCACGAGCAGTACTTC,CASSQDGHPHEQYF
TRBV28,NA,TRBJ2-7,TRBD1,TGTGCCAGCAGCATAGGGGGACAGAGCTCCTACGAGCAGTACTTC,CASSIGGQSSYEQYF
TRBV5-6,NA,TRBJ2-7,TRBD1,TGTGCCAGCAGCTTGCCGGGACAGGGGACCTACGAGCAGTACTTC,CASSLPGQGTYEQYF
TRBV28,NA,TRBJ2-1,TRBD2,TGTGCCAGCAGTTTAAGCCTAGCGGGAAGTGAGCAGTTCTTC,CASSLSLAGSEQFF
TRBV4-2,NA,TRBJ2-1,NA,TGTGCCAGCAGCCAGGTCTATTCAAGGGACACCTCCTACAATGAGCAGTTCTTC,CASSQVYSRDTSYNEQFF
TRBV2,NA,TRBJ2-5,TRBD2,TGTGCCAGCAGTGCCCCAGGGACTAGCGGGAATGGAGAGACCCAGTACTTC,CASSAPGTSGNGETQYF
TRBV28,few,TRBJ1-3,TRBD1,TGTGCCAGCAGTCCCTCCCGGGACAGCTCTGGAAACACCATATATTTT,CASSPSRDSSGNTIYF
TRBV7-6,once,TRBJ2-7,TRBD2,TGTGCCAGCAGCTTAGGGCTAGCGGGGGACTACGAGCAGTACTTC,CASSLGLAGDYEQYF
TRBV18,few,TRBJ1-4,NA,TGTGCCAGCTCAATGTATGGGGCGAGTTCAACTAATGAAAAACTGTTTTTT,CASSMYGASSTNEKLFF
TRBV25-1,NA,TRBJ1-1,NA,TGTGCCAGCAGCTCTAAGCAGGAGAACACTGAAGCTTTCTTT,CASSSKQENTEAFF
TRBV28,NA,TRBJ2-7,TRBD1,TGTGCCAGCAGCACGCTCCAGGACAGGACAGGGGCCTACGAGCAGTACTTC,CASSTLQDRTGAYEQYF